One and the same sample provided the 29 T cell receptor beta chains below, sequenced in a study of PD-L1 blockade in urothelial cancer. Generated by immunoSEQ multiplex PCR, the TCRdb table keeps only in-frame clones and is missing some. This table holds under 30,000 clones, roughly 83% found once. Time point indicated: peripheral blood 6 weeks after treatment start. The sample in question was PBMCs, obtained around atezolizumab (anti-PD-L1) treatment. Every receptor here comes from a man aged 70-80 years with urothelial cancer.

This sequence joins TRBV9 and TRBJ2-3, with TRBD2 matching over 16 bases. CDR3 length equals 18 residues. With V trimmed by 2 bases and J by 3 bases, 6 bases remained unmatched. Germline V gives CDR1 SGDLS, CDR2 YYNGEE. CDR3 DNA sequence: TGTGCCAGCAGCGTGGGGACTAGCGGGGGGGCCGGGACAGATACGCAGTATTTT. Translation: CASSVGTSGGAGTDTQYF.

The CDR3: CASSSGLAGTWEQYF. CDR3 nucleotides: TGTGCCAGCAGCTCCGGACTAGCGGGGACATGGGAGCAGTACTTC. The chain joins TRBV7-2 to TRBJ2-7, with 12 bases lining up with TRBD2. The CDR3 spans 15 residues. Trimming took 4 bases from V and 7 from J; bases not matched to a gene: 8. Germline V gene data show CDR1 as SGHTA and CDR2 as FQGNSA. The variable domain in full, with the rest retrieved from reference TRBV7-2 and TRBJ2-7, is GAGVSQSPSNKVTEKGKDVELRCDPISGHTALYWYRQSLGQGLEFLIYFQGNSAPDKSGLPSDRFSAERTGGSVSTLTIQRTQQEDSAVYLCASSSGLAGTWEQYFGPGTRLTVT.

V is TRBV11-3 and J is TRBJ2-7, with a tentative D call TRBD1 (5 bases). Trimming took 5 bases from V and 6 from J, leaving 14 bases between them. From germline, CDR1 is SGHNT and CDR2 YENEEA. CDR3 length: 13 residues. CDR3 DNA: TGTGCCAGCAGCATACTAACAGGCTTCGAGCAGTACTTC. Protein product: CASSILTGFEQYF.

The V gene is TRBV6-1, the J gene TRBJ2-7; TRBD1 aligns across 9 bases. With 7 bases clipped from V and 2 bases from J, the junction kept 9 bases outside the gene matches. The CDR3 length is 15 residues. Germline V lookup: CDR1 MNHNS, CDR2 SASEGT. The CDR3 here is CASKKGGQGTYEQYF. CDR3 in DNA: TGTGCCAGCAAGAAGGGGGGACAGGGAACCTACGAGCAGTACTTC.

This chain links TRBV7-9 with TRBJ1-1; TRBD1 is a possible D gene (5 bases). CDR3 length: 13 residues. CDR1 and CDR2 (germline): SEHNR, FQNEAQ (reference sequence). Trimming shortened V by 5 bases and J by 1 base, and 8 bases separated the two germline ends. Written as DNA, the CDR3 is TGTGCCAGCAGCCATGACAGGAACACTGAAGCTTTCTTT. It encodes CASSHDRNTEAFF.

The table lists this clone with a count of one. The gene calls are TRBV6-1 and TRBJ1-2; 9 nucleotides line up with TRBD1. The CDR3 is made up of 15 amino acids. Germline values: CDR1 MNHNS, CDR2 SASEGT. Trimming cost V 5 bases and J 8 bases; bases outside gene matches: 12. The CDR3 spells CASSPSRDRAGGYTF. DNA of the CDR3: TGTGCCAGCAGTCCAAGCAGGGACAGGGCGGGGGGCTACACCTTC.

The chain uses TRBV9 and TRBJ2-7, with TRBD1 as a possible D gene (7 bases). Germline V CDR1 and CDR2: SGDLS, YYNGEE. CDR3 size: 18 residues. V was shortened by 0 bases and J by 2 bases, with 21 bases between the two germline ends. For the CDR3, the DNA is TGTGCCAGCAGCGTAGGAACAGGGGCCGGGAGAAACGCCTACGAGCAGTACTTC. This codes for CASSVGTGAGRNAYEQYF.

This chain links TRBV4-2 with TRBJ1-1; D ambiguous. V lost 4 bases and J 1 base, leaving 22 bases between the germline ends. From germline, CDR1 is LGHNA and CDR2 YNFKEQ. The CDR3 extends over 18 amino acids. The CDR3: CASSPRPSSGRGNTEAFF. For the CDR3, the DNA is TGTGCCAGCAGCCCAAGGCCCTCGTCCGGGCGGGGGAACACTGAAGCTTTCTTT.

This clone has just a few counts. This chain uses TRBV2 with TRBJ1-5; D may be TRBD1 (6 bases). V lost 6 bases and J 0 bases, leaving 12 bases between the germline ends. The CDR3 has 15 residues. The germline V gene encodes CDR1 SNHLY and CDR2 FYNNEI. CDR3 sequence (DNA): TGTGCCAGCAGAGAGGACAGCCATAGCAATCAGCCCCAGCATTTT. As protein: CASREDSHSNQPQHF.

The V gene is TRBV5-6, the J gene TRBJ2-1; 13 nucleotides align to TRBD2. The CDR3 is 16 amino acids. J was trimmed by 4 bases and V by 4 bases; bases with no gene match: 5. Germline V gene data show CDR1 as SGHDT and CDR2 as YYEEEE. The CDR3 region is CASSPGLAGPYNEQFF. CDR3 sequence (DNA): TGTGCCAGCAGCCCGGGACTAGCGGGACCGTACAATGAGCAGTTCTTC.

Only one count was recorded for this clone. The chain recombines TRBV11-1 with TRBJ1-1, with D tentatively TRBD1 (6 bases). V lost 4 bases and J lost 4, with 13 bases in between. Germline loops: CDR1 SGHAT, CDR2 FQDESV (reference sequence). There are 14 residues in the CDR3. CDR3 in DNA: TGTGCCAGCAGCTATACCCAACAGGGCACTGAAGCTTTCTTT. Its translation: CASSYTQQGTEAFF.

This rearrangement joins TRBV9 to TRBJ2-5; 8 nucleotides agree with TRBD2. The CDR3 is 15 residues long. Germline V gene sequence: CDR1 SGDLS, CDR2 YYNGEE. J was trimmed by 2 bases and V by 3 bases; bases with no gene match: 6. Written as DNA, the CDR3 is TGTGCCAGCAGCGCTAGACCGGGAGGGCAAGAGACCCAGTACTTC. Protein: CASSARPGGQETQYF.

J is TRBJ1-4 and V is TRBV15; 7 nucleotides match TRBD1. The CDR3 length is 17 residues. Germline V gene sequence: CDR1 LNHNV, CDR2 YYDKDF (reference sequence). With V trimmed by 1 base and J by 6 bases, 11 bases remained unmatched. The CDR3 nucleotides read TGTGCCACCAGCAGAGCACTTCAGGACAGGAGATATGAAAAACTGTTTTTT. This translates into CATSRALQDRRYEKLFF.

The chain carries TRBV5-6 and TRBJ2-1; the match to TRBD1 covers 8 bases. Germline values: CDR1 SGHDT, CDR2 YYEEEE. CDR3 length: 14 amino acids. Trimming removed 4 bases from V and 8 bases from J; junction bases left unmatched: 8. The DNA for the CDR3 is TGTGCCAGCAGCGTCGGGACAGGCCGCGATGAGCAGTTCTTC. As protein: CASSVGTGRDEQFF.

CDR3 nucleotide sequence: TGTGCCAGCAGCCCCCAGGTGGGACAGGGGGATCAGCCCCAGCATTTT. The encoded protein is CASSPQVGQGDQPQHF. The V and J genes are TRBV5-5 and TRBJ1-5, with 11 bases fitting TRBD1. With 4 bases clipped from V and 5 bases from J, the junction kept 8 bases outside the gene matches. There are 16 residues in the CDR3. Germline V gene sequence: CDR1 SGHKS, CDR2 YYEKEE (reference sequence). Variable domain in full (rest from reference TRBV5-5 and TRBJ1-5): DAGVTQSPTHLIKTRGQQVTLRCSPISGHKSVSWYQQVLGQGPQFIFQYYEKEERGRGNFPDRFSARQFPNYSSELNVNALLLGDSALYLCASSPQVGQGDQPQHFGDGTRLSIL.

The rearrangement links TRBV7-2 to TRBJ2-2; D not resolved. The CDR3 contains 15 residues. Germline V gives CDR1 SGHTA, CDR2 FQGNSA. V lost 2 bases, J lost 3 bases, and 10 bases lay in between. The CDR3 nucleotides read TGTGCCAGCAGCTTAAGACGCGGAGACACCGGGGAGCTGTTTTTT. This codes for CASSLRRGDTGELFF.

The chain carries TRBV6-5 and TRBJ2-5, with 11 bases fitting TRBD1. V shed 7 bases, J shed 7 bases, and the junction held 8 bases outside the gene matches. CDR1 is MNHEY and CDR2 is SVGAGI in the germline V gene. There are 14 residues in the CDR3. CDR3 amino acids: CASTTGDRGGTQYF. CDR3 nucleotide sequence: TGTGCCAGCACCACCGGGGACAGGGGGGGGACCCAGTACTTC.

The count of this clone is one. The J gene is TRBJ1-2, the V gene TRBV19; 7 positions agree with TRBD1. Germline assignment: CDR1 LNHDA and CDR2 SQIVND (reference sequence). This CDR3 has 15 amino acids. V lost 4 bases and J lost 7; bases outside the gene matches: 12. The CDR3 reads CASSNRQGSGGGYTF. The CDR3, as DNA: TGTGCCAGTAGTAACCGACAGGGTTCAGGTGGTGGCTACACCTTC.

With respect to this clone: An end of the junction differs from the germline gene, which may be a read error. The genes are TRBV7-7 and TRBJ2-2; D call uncertain. CDR1 SSHAT and CDR2 FNYEAQ come from the germline V gene (reference sequence). This CDR3 is built from 17 residues. In nucleotides, the CDR3 is TGTGCTAGCAGCCCCCGACGAGGAGTTTGGGACACCGGGGAGCTGTTTTTT. Translation: CASSPRRGVWDTGELFF.

V is TRBV6-1 and J is TRBJ2-7; weak D call: TRBD1 (5 bases). Trimming took off 4 bases at V and 4 bases at J, with 17 bases between the two ends. The CDR3 totals 15 residues. The germline CDR1 and CDR2 sequences are MNHNS and SASEGT. Here the CDR3 reads CASSGKGVEWYEQYF. The CDR3 DNA follows: TGTGCCAGCAGTGGTAAAGGGGTAGAATGGTACGAGCAGTACTTC.

In its sample, this clone was seen once. The chain links TRBV4-3 to TRBJ1-4, with 7 bases fitting TRBD1. The ends lost 0 bases at V and 5 bases at J; junction bases unmatched: 12. Germline CDR1 reads LGHNA; CDR2 reads YSLEER. CDR3 size: 18 residues. The CDR3 loop reads CASSQDLGTGQINEKLFF. In nucleotides, the CDR3 is TGCGCCAGCAGCCAAGATTTGGGTACGGGACAGATAAATGAAAAACTGTTTTTT.

This clone was counted once. The V gene is TRBV20-1, the J gene TRBJ2-3, with 7 nucleotides matching TRBD1. The germline CDR1 and CDR2 sequences are DFQATT and SNEGSKA (reference sequence). This CDR3 has 10 residues. V shed 6 bases, J shed 11 bases, and the junction held 5 bases outside the gene matches. CDR3 bases: TGCAGTGCCCAAAGGGGGCGGCAGTATTTT. Translating gives CSAQRGRQYF.

This sequence joins TRBV5-1 and TRBJ1-2; D is undetermined. Trimming removed 2 bases at V and 3 bases at J, with 14 bases between. The germline CDR1 and CDR2 sequences are SGHRS and YFSETQ. The CDR3 consists of 15 residues. CDR3 nucleotides: TGCGCCAGCAGCTTCGGGGATCCAGCTGACTATGGCTACACCTTC. Its protein product is CASSFGDPADYGYTF.

The rearrangement uses TRBV27 and TRBJ2-1; 12 bases align to TRBD2. The CDR3 totals 16 residues. V was pared by 6 bases and J by 4 bases, with 7 bases of the junction left unmatched. Germline CDR1 reads MNHEY; CDR2 reads SMNVEV (reference sequence). CDR3 bases: TGTGCCAGCAGGGCTAGCGGGAGGGCCAGTTACAATGAGCAGTTCTTC. Protein sequence: CASRASGRASYNEQFF.

The rearrangement joins TRBV7-3 to TRBJ2-3, with 11 bases fitting TRBD2. CDR3 size: 19 residues. J lost 2 bases, V lost 2 bases, and 12 bases had no gene match. In germline, CDR1 is SGHTA, CDR2 FQGTGA. The CDR3 nucleotides are TGTGCCAGCAGCTTAGGGGCTAGCGGGGGGCCTTTGATCACAGATACGCAGTATTTT. Translating it yields CASSLGASGGPLITDTQYF.

The chain links TRBV9 to TRBJ2-7, with TRBD2 identical over 7 bases. Looked up from germline, CDR1 is SGDLS and CDR2 is YYNGEE. The junction had 9 bases not matched to a gene; V was cut back by 1 base and J by 5 bases. This CDR3 spans 15 amino acids. The CDR3 DNA reads TGTGCCAGCAGCGTAATCGGCGGGAGCAAAGACGAGCAGTACTTC. It translates to CASSVIGGSKDEQYF.

This clone was found once. The chain uses TRBV19 and TRBJ1-1; no firm D call. The length of the CDR3 is 11 residues. The ends were cut back, 5 bases at V and 7 bases at J, with 8 bases in the middle. Germline V gene lookup returns CDR1 LNHDA and CDR2 SQIVND (reference sequence). The CDR3 loop is CASSGPYEAFF. The DNA for the CDR3 is TGTGCCAGTAGTGGGCCTTATGAAGCTTTCTTT.

V is TRBV6-5 and J is TRBJ2-7, with 8 bases aligning to TRBD1. Unmatched junction bases numbered 4, after V lost 0 bases and J lost 0 bases. Germline V lookup: CDR1 MNHEY, CDR2 SVGAGI. The CDR3 totals 16 residues. This CDR3 is CASSYSSGQGSYEQYF. CDR3 DNA: TGTGCCAGCAGTTACTCGTCCGGACAGGGCTCCTACGAGCAGTACTTC.

This rearrangement joins TRBV11-3 to TRBJ2-3; no firm D call. The germline gives CDR1 SGHNT, CDR2 YENEEA. Trimming took 0 bases from V and 4 from J, leaving 8 bases between them. The CDR3 is 14 residues long. CDR3 sequence reads: CASSLDAGSDTQYF. In DNA, the CDR3 is TGTGCCAGCAGCTTAGACGCAGGCTCAGATACGCAGTATTTT.